These 29 T cell receptor beta chains share one sample of origin, sequenced in a study of shared clonotypes between healthy human individuals. The assay was immunoSEQ multiplex PCR, and TCRdb's table has in-frame clones only and misses some. The profile covers roughly 110,000 clones, with about 63% appearing a single time and 20% to 25% taken by the ten largest. Sample: memory CD8+ T cells sorted from blood. The subset is: CD45RO+ cells pooled with CCR7-negative TemRA cells. These receptors all stem from a woman in her thirties in good health.

This clone was recorded at least ten times. The V and J genes are TRBV10-3 and TRBJ1-1; no firm D call. The V and J ends lost 6 bases and 2 bases respectively, with 13 bases between them. Germline-derived CDR1 and CDR2 are ENHRY and SYGVKD. This CDR3 contains 14 residues. CDR3 in DNA: TGTGCCATCAGCCTAACGGAAGAAAACACTGAAGCTTTCTTT. Translating gives CAISLTEENTEAFF.

This clone was seen repeatedly, ten times or more. This sequence joins TRBV7-9 and TRBJ2-5, with 8 nucleotides matching TRBD2. This CDR3 is built from 15 residues. Germline V gives CDR1 SEHNR, CDR2 FQNEAQ (reference sequence). V dropped 5 bases and J dropped 4; count of bases not matched to a gene: 9. CDR3 residues: CASSPENAGGETQYF. For the CDR3, the DNA is TGTGCCAGCAGCCCCGAAAACGCGGGGGGAGAGACCCAGTACTTC.

The rearrangement uses TRBV6-4 and TRBJ2-1, with 15 bases aligning to TRBD2. The CDR3 is 16 amino acids. V was pared by 2 bases and J by 12 bases, with 8 bases of the junction left unmatched. Germline V gene data show CDR1 as MRHNA and CDR2 as SNTAGT. Written as DNA, the CDR3 is TGTGCCAGCAGTGACACCGGACTAGCGGGAGGGCCGGGGCAGTTCTTC. Its translation: CASSDTGLAGGPGQFF.

V is TRBV9 and J is TRBJ2-1; D possibly corresponds to TRBD1 (6 bases). The germline V gene encodes CDR1 SGDLS and CDR2 YYNGEE. This CDR3 comprises 14 residues. V dropped 2 bases and J dropped 3 bases, with 9 bases sitting between them. CDR3 nucleotides: TGTGCCAGCAGCGTCCTGGGACACTACAATGAGCAGTTCTTC. Its protein is CASSVLGHYNEQFF.

CDR3 sequence reads: CASSLGPGGMGEQYF. In DNA form, the CDR3 reads TGTGCCAGCAGTTTGGGACCTGGGGGTATGGGGGAGCAGTACTTC. The rearrangement joins TRBV27 to TRBJ2-7; D could derive from TRBD1 or TRBD2 (5 bases each). The V end lost 3 bases, the J end lost 7 bases, and 19 bases lay between the germline ends. The CDR3 loop spans 15 amino acids. Germline V gene data show CDR1 as MNHEY and CDR2 as SMNVEV (reference sequence).

This clone was seen just once. The chain joins TRBV29-1 to TRBJ2-3; D uncertain. Deletions cut 3 bases from V and 2 bases from J, with 9 bases between. CDR1 is SQVTM and CDR2 is ANQGSEA in the germline V gene. The CDR3 covers 13 residues. The chain's CDR3 is CSVDAAYTDTQYF. The CDR3 nucleotides are TGCAGCGTTGACGCCGCGTACACAGATACGCAGTATTTT.

The V call is TRBV13, the J call TRBJ2-7, with 8 bases identical to TRBD1. Trimming at V came to 5 bases and at J to 2 bases, leaving 8 bases not matched to a gene. The CDR3 covers 15 residues. Germline V lookup: CDR1 PRHDT, CDR2 FYEKMQ (reference sequence). The CDR3 coding sequence is TGTGCCAGCAGCGAAGAGGGACAGGTCCCCTACGAGCAGTACTTC. Its protein product is CASSEEGQVPYEQYF.

The rearrangement links TRBV4-1 to TRBJ2-7; TRBD1 is a possible D gene (5 bases). This CDR3 comprises 16 residues. Trimming stripped 0 bases from V and 1 base from J, with 13 bases between. Germline V CDR1 and CDR2: MGHRA, YSYEKL. CDR3 sequence (DNA): TGCGCCAGCAGCCAAGAGTCAGGGTGGGAATCCTACGAGCAGTACTTC. It is translated as CASSQESGWESYEQYF.

This clone was counted between two and nine times. J is TRBJ2-7 and V is TRBV7-2; 10 nucleotides match TRBD2. The germline CDR1 and CDR2 sequences are SGHTA and FQGNSA. There are 16 residues in the CDR3. V gave up 5 bases and J gave up 6 bases; unmatched junction bases: 13. CDR3 sequence reads: CASSPVRNSGGSEQYF. The CDR3 DNA follows: TGTGCCAGCAGCCCAGTGAGGAATAGCGGGGGGTCCGAGCAGTACTTC.

The chain couples TRBV9 to TRBJ2-7; 9 bases match TRBD1. This CDR3 has 14 residues. CDR1 and CDR2 from the germline V gene are SGDLS and YYNGEE. V was pared by 4 bases and J by 5 bases, with 7 bases of the junction left unmatched. The CDR3: CASSPGDREHEQYF. The CDR3 nucleotides read TGTGCCAGCAGCCCCGGGGACAGGGAACACGAGCAGTACTTC.

This clone is a singleton in its sample. The V and J genes are TRBV25-1 and TRBJ1-5; D possibly corresponds to TRBD1 (6 bases). Germline-derived CDR1 and CDR2 are MGHDK and SYGVNS. Trimming stripped 6 bases from V and 4 bases from J, with 13 bases between. CDR3 size: 14 residues. The DNA for the CDR3 is TGTGCCAGCAGCCGGACAGACCTTAATCAGCCCCAGCATTTT. Its translation: CASSRTDLNQPQHF.

The DNA of the CDR3 is TGTGCCAGCAGTTCAGGGTACTCCTACGAGCAGTACTTC. Translated, it gives CASSSGYSYEQYF. The V and J genes are TRBV28 and TRBJ2-7; D is perhaps TRBD1 (5 bases). Germline V gene data show CDR1 as MDHEN and CDR2 as SYDVKM. This CDR3 contains 13 residues. V gave up 4 bases and J gave up 0 bases, with 7 bases separating them.

In its sample, this clone was seen a few times. The V gene is TRBV15, the J gene TRBJ2-6; D not resolved. Trimming took 0 bases from V and 0 from J, leaving 6 bases between them. CDR1 and CDR2 (germline): LNHNV, YYDKDF (reference sequence). The CDR3 spans 16 residues. The CDR3 spells CATSRDGTSGANVLTF. The CDR3 DNA follows: TGTGCCACCAGCAGAGATGGAACCTCTGGGGCCAACGTCCTGACTTTC.

This chain connects TRBV5-1 to TRBJ2-2, with TRBD2 matching 7 bases. The junction had 15 bases not matched to a gene; V was cut back by 7 bases and J by 6 bases. Germline V gives CDR1 SGHRS, CDR2 YFSETQ. The CDR3 totals 16 residues. The CDR3 region has the DNA TGCGCCAGCTTCCCAACCCGGCGGCGGGGGTCCGGGGAGCTGTTTTTT. Translating it yields CASFPTRRRGSGELFF.

The chain couples TRBV28 to TRBJ1-2; D not certain. Deletions cut 7 bases from V and 4 bases from J, with 16 bases between. This CDR3 region has 14 residues. The V gene's germline CDR1 is MDHEN and CDR2 SYDVKM. The CDR3 region is CASIPRWGAYGYTF. CDR3 nucleotides: TGTGCCAGCATCCCCCGTTGGGGTGCCTATGGCTACACCTTC.

This clone has a count of ten or more. This chain uses TRBV5-4 with TRBJ2-7; 7 bases agree with TRBD2. CDR3 length: 14 amino acids. The germline V gene has CDR1 SGHNT and CDR2 YYREEE (reference sequence). J gave up 7 bases and V 3 bases, and 10 bases lay outside the gene matches. CDR3 coding DNA: TGTGCCAGCAGCTCAACTAGCGACCTGGTGGAGCAGTACTTC. It translates to CASSSTSDLVEQYF.

This clone has a handful of counts. V usage is TRBV30 and J usage is TRBJ2-7; D unclear. V lost 0 bases and J 2 bases, leaving 5 bases between the germline ends. CDR3 length: 12 amino acids. Germline CDR1 GTSNPN, CDR2 SVGIG (reference sequence). CDR3 coding DNA: TGTGCCTGGAGTGTGCAGACCTACGAGCAGTACTTC. It encodes CAWSVQTYEQYF.

This clone was recorded only once. The chain carries TRBV5-1 and TRBJ2-1; TRBD1 matches 7 bases. Germline trimming cut 4 bases from V and 4 bases from J; bases unmatched to any gene: 11. Germline V gene sequence: CDR1 SGHRS, CDR2 YFSETQ. This CDR3 is 16 amino acids long. The CDR3 DNA reads TGCGCCAGCAGCCTACAGACAGGGCAACCTTACAATGAGCAGTTCTTC. Translated: CASSLQTGQPYNEQFF.

The J gene is TRBJ2-7, the V gene TRBV5-6; D is possibly TRBD2 (6 bases). Germline V gene lookup returns CDR1 SGHDT and CDR2 YYEEEE. The CDR3 covers 13 residues. V was pared by 2 bases and J by 6 bases, with 12 bases between. The CDR3 DNA reads as TGTGCCAGCAGCTTCGGGGGTAACTCCGAGCAGTACTTC. Residues: CASSFGGNSEQYF. Full variable domain (rest looked up from reference TRBV5-6 and TRBJ2-7): DAGVTQSPTHLIKTRGQQVTLRCSPKSGHDTVSWYQQALGQGPQFIFQYYEEEERQRGNFPDRFSGHQFPNYSSELNVNALLLGDSALYLCASSFGGNSEQYFGPGTRLTVT.

J is TRBJ2-7 and V is TRBV27, with D unresolved. V was trimmed by 4 bases and J by 2 bases, leaving 3 bases between them. CDR3 size: 11 residues. Germline CDR1 reads MNHEY; CDR2 reads SMNVEV (reference sequence). The CDR3 sequence is CASSSTYEQYF. CDR3 nucleotide sequence: TGTGCCAGCAGTTCAACCTACGAGCAGTACTTC.

The V and J genes are TRBV19 and TRBJ1-1; D possibly corresponds to TRBD1 (6 bases). V dropped 10 bases and J dropped 0 bases, with 15 bases sitting between them. Germline V gene lookup returns CDR1 LNHDA and CDR2 SQIVND (reference sequence). CDR3 length: 14 residues. The CDR3 loop is CATVGGLMNTEAFF. The CDR3 bases are TGTGCCACCGTAGGGGGGCTTATGAACACTGAAGCTTTCTTT.

This chain joins TRBV4-1 and TRBJ2-5; TRBD1 matches at 11 bases. The end of the DNA fits TRBJ2-7 better, so the J call may be wrong. The CDR3 is 15 amino acids. Germline-derived CDR1 and CDR2 are MGHRA and YSYEKL. The CDR3 loop reads CASSPGQGGDYEQYF. The CDR3 coding sequence is TGCGCCAGCAGCCCGGGACAGGGGGGTGACTACGAGCAGTACTTC.

The chain carries TRBV28 and TRBJ2-2; the match to TRBD2 covers 7 bases. The CDR3 has 18 residues. Germline values: CDR1 MDHEN, CDR2 SYDVKM. V was pared by 1 base and J by 3 bases, with 11 bases of the junction left unmatched. The CDR3, as DNA: TGTGCCAGCAGTTTATTCGGTCTATGGACTAGATACACCGGGGAGCTGTTTTTT. Its protein product is CASSLFGLWTRYTGELFF.

The rearrangement uses TRBV6-1 and TRBJ2-1; D perhaps matches TRBD1 (5 bases). V shed 7 bases and J shed 8 bases, with 9 bases lying between them. Germline V CDR1 and CDR2: MNHNS, SASEGT. This CDR3 spans 11 amino acids. CDR3 residues: CASKRGDEQFF. CDR3 sequence (DNA): TGTGCCAGCAAAAGGGGTGATGAGCAGTTCTTC.

The chain has TRBV6-4 and TRBJ2-2, with 7 positions matching TRBD2. V dropped 0 bases and J dropped 5; count of bases not matched to a gene: 6. This CDR3 region has 16 residues. Germline CDR1 reads MRHNA; CDR2 reads SNTAGT. The CDR3 spells CASSDSRESGTGELFF. The CDR3 region has the DNA TGTGCCAGCAGTGACTCGCGGGAGAGTGGGACCGGGGAGCTGTTTTTT.

V gene TRBV4-1 combines with J gene TRBJ1-2; TRBD1 matches 8 bases. This CDR3 region has 16 residues. CDR1 and CDR2 (germline): MGHRA, YSYEKL. V shed 0 bases, J shed 5 bases, and the junction held 8 bases outside the gene matches. CDR3 sequence: CASSQDGDRPLYGYTF. Here the CDR3 DNA reads TGCGCCAGCAGCCAAGATGGGGACAGGCCTCTATATGGCTACACCTTC.

Notes on this clone: This specimen includes other DNA sequences encoding the same CDR3. This sequence joins TRBV6-5 and TRBJ2-7; 9 bases agree with TRBD1. After removal of 5 bases from V and 3 bases from J, the junction contained 2 bases not matched to a gene. CDR1 is MNHEY, CDR2 SVGAGI, per germline. CDR3 size: 13 residues. CDR3 in DNA: TGTGCCAGCAGTCTGGGACAGGGCTACGAGCAGTACTTC. This sequence encodes CASSLGQGYEQYF.

This clone was recorded at least ten times. The chain couples TRBV2 to TRBJ2-7; maybe TRBD1 (6 bases). CDR1 and CDR2 from the germline V gene are SNHLY and FYNNEI. V shed 8 bases and J shed 0 bases, with 11 bases lying between them. The CDR3 extends over 13 amino acids. CDR3 protein: CASAGDNSYEQYF. DNA for the CDR3: TGTGCCAGCGCAGGGGACAACTCCTACGAGCAGTACTTC.

The rearrangement links TRBV6-6 to TRBJ2-7, with 9 bases fitting TRBD1. Trimming at V came to 5 bases and at J to 4 bases, leaving 6 bases not matched to a gene. The V gene's germline CDR1 is MNHNY and CDR2 SVGAGI (reference sequence). This CDR3 comprises 14 residues. CDR3 nucleotides: TGTGCCAGCAGTGGGGACAGGGCTGGTTACGAGCAGTACTTC. Amino acid sequence: CASSGDRAGYEQYF.